This record covers a single T cell receptor (beta chain). This entry comes from a study of blood T cell repertoires in COVID-19. In germline, CDR1 is SGHVS, CDR2 FQNEAQ. Between the trimmed V and J ends, which lost 5 bases and 7 bases, there was a span of 19 bases. This CDR3 has 15 residues. Sequencing was performed with immunoSEQ multiplex PCR; in TCRdb, only in-frame clones are kept and a portion is missing. This table has 75,000 to 95,000 clones, about 70% appearing once. The chain employs TRBV7-8 and TRBJ2-3; D might be TRBD2 (5 bases). This sequence originates from a woman aged 55 to 70 in a cohort sampled during active or convalescent COVID-19. The sequenced sample was peripheral blood. Here the CDR3 reads CASSPRLFSMHTQYF. Written as DNA, the CDR3 is TGTGCCAGCAGCCCCCGACTATTTAGCATGCATACGCAGTATTTT.